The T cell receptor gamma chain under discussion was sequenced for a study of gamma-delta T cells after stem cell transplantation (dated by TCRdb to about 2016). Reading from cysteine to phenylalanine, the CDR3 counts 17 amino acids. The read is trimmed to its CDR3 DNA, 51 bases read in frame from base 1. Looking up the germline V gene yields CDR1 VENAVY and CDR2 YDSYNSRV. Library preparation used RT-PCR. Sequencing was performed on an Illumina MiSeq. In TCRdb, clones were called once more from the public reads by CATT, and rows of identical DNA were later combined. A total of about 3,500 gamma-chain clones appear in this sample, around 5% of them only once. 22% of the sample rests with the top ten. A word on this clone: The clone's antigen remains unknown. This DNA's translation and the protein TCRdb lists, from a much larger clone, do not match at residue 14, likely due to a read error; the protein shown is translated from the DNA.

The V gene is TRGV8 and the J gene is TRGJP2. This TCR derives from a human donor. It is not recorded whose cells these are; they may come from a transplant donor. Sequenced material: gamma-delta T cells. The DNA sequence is TGTGCCACCTGGGATGGCGAACACGGAGGTAGTGATTGGGTCAAGACGTTT. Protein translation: CATWDGEHGGSDWVKTF.